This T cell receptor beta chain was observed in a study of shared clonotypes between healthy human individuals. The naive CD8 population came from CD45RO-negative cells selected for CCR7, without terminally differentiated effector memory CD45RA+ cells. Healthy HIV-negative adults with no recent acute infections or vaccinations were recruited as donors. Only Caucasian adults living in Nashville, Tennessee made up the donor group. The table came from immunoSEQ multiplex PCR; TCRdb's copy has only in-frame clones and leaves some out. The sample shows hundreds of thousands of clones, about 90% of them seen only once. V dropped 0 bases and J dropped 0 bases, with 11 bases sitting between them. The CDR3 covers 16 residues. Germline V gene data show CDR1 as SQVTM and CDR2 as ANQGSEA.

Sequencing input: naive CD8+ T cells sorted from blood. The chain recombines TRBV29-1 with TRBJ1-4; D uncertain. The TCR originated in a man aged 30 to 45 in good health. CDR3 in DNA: TGCAGCGTTGAAGATATTGGCAGTGCAACTAATGAAAAACTGTTTTTT. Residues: CSVEDIGSATNEKLFF.